A single sample is the source of the 16 T cell receptor beta chains below, sequenced in a study of metastatic and nonmetastatic thyroid tumors. Every patient underwent thyroid surgery untreated. Using MiXCR, TCRdb reanalyzed the PCR reads. The sample has roughly 21,000 clones; over 25% are singletons. The sequenced sample was blood. All receptors derive from a female donor with papillary thyroid cancer or a benign thyroid nodule (not recorded which). Some clones in this sample may be carry-over from other donors' samples.

At least ten counts were recorded for this clone. The chain carries TRBV7-2 and TRBJ2-3, with 8 bases identical to TRBD2. Unmatched junction bases numbered 3, after V lost 1 base and J lost 6 bases. CDR1 and CDR2 (germline): SGHTA, FQGNSA. The CDR3 is made up of 14 amino acids. CDR3 sequence (DNA): TGTGCCAGCAGCTTAGGGCAGCGGGGGGATACGCAGTATTTT. Translated, it gives CASSLGQRGDTQYF. The entire variable domain, with the rest obtained from reference TRBV7-2 and TRBJ2-3, is as follows: GAGVSQSPSNKVTEKGKDVELRCDPISGHTALYWYRQSLGQGLEFLIYFQGNSAPDKSGLPSDRFSAERTGGSVSTLTIQRTQQEDSAVYLCASSLGQRGDTQYFGPGTRLTVL.

This clone was observed at least ten times. The chain couples TRBV5-1 to TRBJ1-1; D might be TRBD1 (6 bases). Germline V gene data show CDR1 as SGHRS and CDR2 as YFSETQ. This CDR3 spans 15 amino acids. V lost 3 bases and J 2 bases, leaving 14 bases between the germline ends. The CDR3 sequence: CASSSGVGGNTEAFF. The CDR3 coding sequence is TGCGCCAGCAGCTCAGGGGTAGGGGGAAACACTGAAGCTTTCTTT.

Many counts were recorded for this clone. The rearrangement joins TRBV24-1 to TRBJ2-5; no reliable D call. CDR1 and CDR2 (germline): KGHDR, SFDVKD. The CDR3 loop spans 12 amino acids. Trimming took 9 bases from V and 2 from J, leaving 9 bases between them. The CDR3 DNA follows: TGTGCCACCTGGAACAGTCAAGAGACCCAGTACTTC. It translates to CATWNSQETQYF.

The V and J genes are TRBV19 and TRBJ1-3; D might be TRBD1 (5 bases). Germline loops: CDR1 LNHDA, CDR2 SQIVND (reference sequence). Trimming took off 9 bases at V and 5 bases at J, with 11 bases between the two ends. The CDR3 covers 12 residues. The CDR3 DNA reads as TGTGCCAGAGGGGTCGATCGAAACACCATATATTTT. This encodes CARGVDRNTIYF.

This clone was found many times. A much more abundant neighbour one base away suggests this may be a read error. At the DNA level, this CDR3 is encoded by other sequences in the same sample as well. The chain employs TRBV6-1 and TRBJ1-2, with D unresolved. The CDR3 extends over 14 amino acids. Looked up from germline, CDR1 is MNHNS and CDR2 is SASEGT. The CDR3 nucleotides read TGCGCCAGCACCGCCTCCTGGGAGTGGTATGGCTACACCTTC. Amino acid sequence: CASTASWEWYGYTF.

Many counts were recorded for this clone. V gene TRBV27 combines with J gene TRBJ2-5; no firm D call. The CDR3 has 13 residues. CDR1 is MNHEY and CDR2 is SMNVEV in the germline V gene (reference sequence). Trimming took 5 bases from V and 0 from J, leaving 7 bases between them. The CDR3 loop is CASSRKYQETQYF. The CDR3 nucleotides are TGTGCCAGCAGTAGAAAGTACCAAGAGACCCAGTACTTC.

This clone showed up many times. J is TRBJ1-5 and V is TRBV4-3; D remains ambiguous. Germline lookup yields CDR1 LGHNA and CDR2 YSLEER. The CDR3 has 15 amino acids. Trimming stripped 1 base from V and 4 bases from J, with 11 bases between. This CDR3 is CASSQVLGGNQPQHF. The CDR3 region has the DNA TGCGCCAGCAGCCAAGTTTTAGGAGGGAATCAGCCCCAGCATTTT.

The CDR3 sequence: CASRPPGSSYNSPLHF. The DNA of the CDR3 is TGTGCCAGCAGACCCCCGGGGAGCTCCTATAATTCACCCCTCCACTTT. The chain uses TRBV28 and TRBJ1-6; D remains ambiguous. CDR1 MDHEN and CDR2 SYDVKM come from the germline V gene. V was pared by 6 bases and J by 0 bases, with 12 bases between. There are 16 residues in the CDR3.

The genes are TRBV20-1 and TRBJ1-6; D is undetermined. The CDR3 loop spans 15 amino acids. V shed 3 bases and J shed 0 bases, with 9 bases lying between them. Looked up from germline, CDR1 is DFQATT and CDR2 is SNEGSKA (reference sequence). As DNA, the CDR3 is TGCAGTGCTAGTCGGGGAAGCTCCTATAATTCACCCCTCCACTTT. Encoded protein: CSASRGSSYNSPLHF.

The chain combines TRBV6-1 with TRBJ1-3; possibly TRBD1 for D (6 bases). CDR3 length equals 15 residues. Between the trimmed V and J ends, which lost 3 bases and 3 bases, there was a span of 12 bases. Germline values: CDR1 MNHNS, CDR2 SASEGT. CDR3 bases: TGTGCCAGCAGTGAGAGGGGGGACCATGGAAACACCATATATTTT. It codes for CASSERGDHGNTIYF.

The sample holds one count of this clone. V and J are TRBV30 and TRBJ1-3; tentative D call: TRBD1 (6 bases). The CDR3 contains 15 residues. The V gene's germline CDR1 is GTSNPN and CDR2 SVGIG (reference sequence). The CDR3 bases are TGTACCTTGTGTAGTATGGGGGCGGGTCGAAACACCATATATTTT. Translated, it gives CTLCSMGAGRNTIYF.

This clone has ten or more counts. The V gene is TRBV20-1, the J gene TRBJ1-6, with 11 nucleotides matching TRBD1. CDR1 is DFQATT, CDR2 SNEGSKA, per germline (reference sequence). This CDR3 comprises 17 residues. Trimming took 5 bases from V and 0 from J; bases not matched to a gene: 6. The CDR3 sequence: CSAPPGQGGSYNSPLHF. In DNA, the CDR3 is TGCAGTGCTCCTCCGGGACAGGGGGGCTCCTATAATTCACCCCTCCACTTT.

The chain carries TRBV6-2 or TRBV6-3 and TRBJ2-5, with D uncertain. Germline CDR1 MNHEY, CDR2 SVGEGT. V was trimmed by 7 bases and J by 2 bases, leaving 14 bases between them. The CDR3 length is 14 residues. CDR3 sequence: CASTITVIQETQYF. The CDR3, as DNA: TGTGCCAGCACCATAACAGTGATACAAGAGACCCAGTACTTC.

This clone was picked up many times. The chain carries TRBV10-3 and TRBJ2-3; D unclear. With 0 bases removed from V and 10 bases from J, the gap between germline ends came to 11 bases. This CDR3 comprises 13 residues. Germline CDR1 reads ENHRY; CDR2 reads SYGVKD. CDR3 amino acids: CAISESGVLAQYF. The CDR3 DNA sequence: TGTGCCATCAGTGAGTCTGGGGTCTTGGCGCAGTATTTT.

This clone was seen ten or more times. The germline gene is not matched at one end of the junction; a read error may be the cause. This sequence joins TRBV7-7 and TRBJ2-3, with 9 bases that match TRBD2. The CDR3 loop spans 15 amino acids. Per the germline V gene, CDR1 is SSHAT and CDR2 is FNYEAQ (reference sequence). CDR3 in DNA: TGTGCTAGCAGCCGAAATGCGGGGGGGCCAGATACGCAGTATTTT. It codes for CASSRNAGGPDTQYF.

The chain carries TRBV6-1 and TRBJ1-2; tentatively, D is TRBD1 (5 bases). The CDR3 consists of 15 residues. Per the germline V gene, CDR1 is MNHNS and CDR2 is SASEGT. Trimming left V 8 bases short and J 8 bases short, with 24 bases between. As DNA, the CDR3 is TGTGCCAGCCGCGGGCAGGGTACAAACAGTGGGGGCTACACCTTC. This encodes CASRGQGTNSGGYTF.